This T cell receptor beta chain was observed in a study of shared clonotypes between healthy human individuals (dated by TCRdb to about 2020). About the investigation overall: The cohort included three men and a couple of women between 18 and 49 years of age. To estimate repertoire size and how much clonotypes are shared between individuals, the study performed deep sequencing of blood TCR repertoires from 4 to 6 healthy adults. Per donor, three plates each were used for CD4 naive and CD4 memory, two for CD8 naive, and one for CD8 memory. Libraries were prepared and TCR repertoires were sequenced by different laboratories using diverse techniques, in order to increase sequencing depth and limit assay-specific biases. Leukapheresis yielded between about 0.85 and 10 billion PBMCs per donor. Here is what the overall study found, with its caveats: Even with the large sequencing depth, rarefaction of the sorted-subset datasets indicated that sequencing was incomplete. Naive subsets generally had larger estimated clonotype richness than memory subsets did. Compared with non-shared clonotypes, clonotypes shared by all four sorted-subset donors had higher generation probabilities. Pairwise subsampling indicated that sequencing depth was expected to affect the degree of clonotype sharing among donors. The genetic and exposure-history diversity represented was limited by the small number of donors. Sampling was restricted to blood, and TCR repertoires in tissues likely differ from the TCR repertoires found in blood. Approximately 5% of naive CD4, around 3.5% of naive CD8, 2.3% of memory CD4, and 0.35% to 0.4% of memory CD8 clonotypes were shared across a few donors.

TCR CDR3 regions were amplified from genomic DNA by multiplex PCR using the deep immunoSEQ assay. Genomic DNA extracted from each cell subset was distributed evenly over all wells of several immunoSEQ 96-well plates, and each plate served as one replicate. For sorted subsets, each replicate PCR was loaded with approximately 200 ng genomic DNA, equivalent to 30,000 or so T cell genomes. The purified libraries were quantified using a Qubit 3.0 fluorometer, sized with a Bioanalyzer 2100, and then quantified again using the KAPA Library Quantification kit. A separate single-read 150-cycle Illumina NextSeq 550 flow cell was used to sequence each immunoSEQ 96-well plate. Under the source paper's analysis protocol: The immunoSEQ output contained only junctional sequences without quality scores, so filtering could not match that applied to full-length reads. Sequences were annotated with PyIR, a Python wrapper for IgBLAST v1.9, using IMGT germline references to assign V/J genes and CDR3. Reads were removed for weak V/J assignments (E-value above 1e-6), missing CDR3, stop codons, out-of-frame junctions, or ambiguous translated residues. V3J clonotypes were defined as sequences sharing an identical inferred V gene, J gene, and CDR3 amino acid sequence. The percentage overlap between two repertoires was calculated by dividing the number of shared unique clonotypes by the size of the smaller repertoire. Three approaches were used to assess repertoire richness: RTK rarefaction, the Chao1 estimator, and Recon v2.1 estimates of unobserved clonotypes. Generation probabilities for all TCRbeta clonotypes obtained by the gDNA method from a few donors were computed using OLGA. This immuneACCESS table, as held by TCRdb, lists in-frame sequences with V and J called but not all clones. Of the missing ones, under half trace to an unresolved V gene in checked studies; the others have no known cause. V, J and clone size derive from that table, while D and trimming were established from the DNA sequence. The sample table records fewer than 850,000 clones; roughly 96% of these occur just once. Roughly 0.23% of the sample comes from the top ten.

The CDR3, from cysteine to phenylalanine, totals 16 residues. Only CDR3 DNA remains: 48 bases, in frame from the first base. Comment on this clone: No antigen is known for it. There are no base qualities to consult, and no much larger clone falls within one base.

CD8 naive samples consisted of CD45RO-negative cells that were positively selected for CCR7, yielding a CD45RA+CCR7+ population without TemRA cells. The donors were healthy, HIV-negative adults who had no recently reported acute infections or vaccinations. Every donor was a Caucasian adult living in Nashville, Tennessee, USA. Blood was collected by leukapheresis, and PBMCs were isolated by Ficoll-Histopaque density gradient centrifugation and then cryopreserved in liquid nitrogen vapor phase. Analytical flow cytometry was used to check the purity and quantity of every magnetically sorted T cell population. Genomic DNA was isolated from each sorted fraction and quantified by UV absorbance on a Nanodrop 2000c.

Sequencing used naive CD8+ T cells sorted from blood. The sample's cell subset or site label, decoded: CD45RA+CCR7+. In this chain, TRBV21-1 is recombined with TRBJ2-6. TRBV21-1 is a pseudogene segment. This clonotype was obtained from a man aged 30 to 39 in good health. The DNA sequence is as follows: TGTGCCAGCAGCAAAGGGGACGGGACTGGGGCCAACGTCCTGACTTTC. It codes for CASSKGDGTGANVLTF.